This T cell receptor beta chain was sequenced for a study of shared clonotypes between healthy human individuals. Study-wide points: Memory subsets had estimated richness that was generally smaller than that of naive subsets. Generation probability values for non-shared clonotypes were lower than those for clonotypes shared by all four donors.

Evenly divided among several immunoSEQ plates was the genomic DNA of each subset. Only in-frame clones appear in the TCRdb table, and some are missing; sequencing was by immunoSEQ multiplex PCR. Counted here are about 1.5 million clones, around 98% occurring once; the ten biggest clones make up around 0.45%. Caucasian adults residing in Nashville, Tennessee made up all the donors. The CDR3 length is 14 residues. The germline V and J ends were trimmed by 4 bases and 1 base, with 7 bases remaining between them. Germline V gene lookup returns CDR1 MNHNS and CDR2 SASEGT. This clone was observed once. Its target is not known.

Sequenced input: naive CD4+ T cells sorted from blood. Described subset: CD45RA+ positively selected. The receptor was isolated from a man aged 30 to 45 in good health. The chain recombines TRBV6-1 with TRBJ2-2; D perhaps matches TRBD2 (5 bases). The CDR3 sequence: CASSVAQNTGELFF. CDR3 DNA: TGTGCCAGCAGTGTAGCGCAGAACACCGGGGAGCTGTTTTTT.